This is a list of T cell receptor beta chains from one sample in a study of beta chain features in type 1 diabetes. Data came from immunoSEQ multiplex PCR; TCRdb stores just in-frame clones and leaves some out. This sample carries hundreds of thousands of clones, around 15% of them seen once, and the ten largest clones take approximately 0.099%. The source material was naive CD4+ T cells from blood. The origin of the receptors is a man between 18 and 35 years old in good health. Both conserved end residues are part of each CDR3. Fields, in order: clone size, V gene, J gene, D gene, CDR3 protein, CDR3 DNA. D genes are given only for firm matches. A clone size is listed for some rows: how often the clone was seen (once, few, many), or a class if it is expanded.

abundance: few; v_gene: TRBV28; j_gene: TRBJ2-1; d_gene: .; CDR3aa: CASSLRSSYNEQFF; CDR3nt: TGTGCCAGCAGTTTACGGAGCTCCTACAATGAGCAGTTCTTC
abundance: few; v_gene: TRBV5-4; j_gene: TRBJ2-7; d_gene: .; CDR3aa: CASSSGPSSYEQYF; CDR3nt: TGTGCCAGCAGCTCCGGGCCCTCATCCTACGAGCAGTACTTC
abundance: .; v_gene: TRBV28; j_gene: TRBJ1-5; d_gene: .; CDR3aa: CASREASGVLWPQHF; CDR3nt: TGTGCCAGCCGTGAGGCCTCTGGGGTTCTATGGCCCCAGCATTTT
abundance: .; v_gene: TRBV7-9; j_gene: TRBJ2-5; d_gene: .; CDR3aa: CASSRDTSRAGTQYF; CDR3nt: TGTGCCAGCAGCCGGGACACCAGTCGAGCGGGGACCCAGTACTTC
abundance: few; v_gene: TRBV7-9; j_gene: TRBJ1-1; d_gene: .; CDR3aa: CASSLWGDTYMNTEAFF; CDR3nt: TGTGCCAGCAGCTTGTGGGGGGATACTTACATGAACACTGAAGCTTTCTTT
abundance: .; v_gene: TRBV28; j_gene: TRBJ2-2; d_gene: .; CDR3aa: CASSLSLPGTGELFF; CDR3nt: TGTGCCAGCAGTTTAAGCCTTCCGGGGACCGGGGAGCTGTTTTTT
abundance: .; v_gene: TRBV7-6; j_gene: TRBJ2-7; d_gene: TRBD2; CDR3aa: CASSLESGRAYEQYF; CDR3nt: TGTGCCAGCAGCTTAGAATCCGGGAGGGCCTACGAGCAGTACTTC
abundance: few; v_gene: TRBV4-3; j_gene: TRBJ1-2; d_gene: .; CDR3aa: CASSQEPRSYTF; CDR3nt: TGCGCCAGCAGCCAAGAACCTCGCAGCTACACCTTC
abundance: .; v_gene: TRBV28; j_gene: TRBJ2-1; d_gene: TRBD1; CDR3aa: CASSPQGAYNEQFF; CDR3nt: TGTGCCAGCAGTCCACAGGGGGCTTACAATGAGCAGTTCTTC
abundance: .; v_gene: TRBV29-1; j_gene: TRBJ1-1; d_gene: TRBD1; CDR3aa: CSVVHRGWNTEAFF; CDR3nt: TGCAGCGTTGTGCACAGGGGCTGGAACACTGAAGCTTTCTTT
abundance: few; v_gene: TRBV5-4; j_gene: TRBJ2-7; d_gene: .; CDR3aa: CASSLPGTVTYEQYF; CDR3nt: TGTGCCAGCAGCTTGCCCGGGACGGTTACCTACGAGCAGTACTTC
abundance: few; v_gene: TRBV7-9; j_gene: TRBJ2-3; d_gene: .; CDR3aa: CASSLGRPNTQYF; CDR3nt: TGTGCCAGCAGCTTAGGCCGGCCAAATACGCAGTATTTT
abundance: .; v_gene: TRBV4-1; j_gene: TRBJ2-5; d_gene: .; CDR3aa: CASTDSTGLRETQYF; CDR3nt: TGCGCCAGCACCGATTCGACAGGACTTCGGGAGACCCAGTACTTC
abundance: .; v_gene: TRBV7-2; j_gene: TRBJ2-7; d_gene: .; CDR3aa: CASSQAGYEQYF; CDR3nt: TGTGCCAGCAGTCAAGCGGGCTACGAGCAGTACTTC
abundance: .; v_gene: TRBV28; j_gene: TRBJ2-2; d_gene: TRBD1; CDR3aa: CASSSLPGTGGYAGELFF; CDR3nt: TGTGCCAGCAGTTCTCTCCCCGGGACAGGGGGTTATGCCGGGGAGCTGTTTTTT
abundance: .; v_gene: TRBV29-1; j_gene: TRBJ1-5; d_gene: .; CDR3aa: CSVVFSQAGGQPQHF; CDR3nt: TGCAGCGTTGTATTTTCTCAGGCCGGAGGTCAGCCCCAGCATTTT
abundance: few; v_gene: TRBV6-5; j_gene: TRBJ1-5; d_gene: .; CDR3aa: CASSEALQPQHF; CDR3nt: TGTGCCAGCAGTGAAGCGCTTCAGCCCCAGCATTTT
abundance: .; v_gene: TRBV29-1; j_gene: TRBJ1-2; d_gene: TRBD1; CDR3aa: CSVEVSDRARPNYGYTF; CDR3nt: TGCAGCGTTGAAGTGTCAGACAGGGCGAGACCTAACTATGGCTACACCTTC
abundance: few; v_gene: TRBV7-6; j_gene: TRBJ2-1; d_gene: .; CDR3aa: CASSLGLARNEQFF; CDR3nt: TGTGCCAGCAGCTTAGGGCTAGCGAGGAATGAGCAGTTCTTC
abundance: .; v_gene: TRBV4-1; j_gene: TRBJ1-2; d_gene: .; CDR3aa: CASSQPDTANYGYTF; CDR3nt: TGCGCCAGCAGCCAACCGGACACAGCTAACTATGGCTACACCTTC
abundance: few; v_gene: TRBV12-2; j_gene: TRBJ2-7; d_gene: .; CDR3aa: CASRLGPGDRDSYEQYF; CDR3nt: TGTGCAAGTCGCTTAGGGCCTGGGGACAGGGACTCCTACGAGCAGTACTTC
abundance: .; v_gene: TRBV27; j_gene: TRBJ1-4; d_gene: .; CDR3aa: CASSTGGGYNEKLFF; CDR3nt: TGTGCCAGCAGTACCGGGGGAGGTTATAATGAAAAACTGTTTTTT
abundance: .; v_gene: TRBV27; j_gene: TRBJ1-1; d_gene: TRBD1; CDR3aa: CASSSDRGRREAFF; CDR3nt: TGTGCCAGCAGTTCGGACAGGGGGCGAAGAGAAGCTTTCTTT
abundance: few; v_gene: TRBV18; j_gene: TRBJ1-2; d_gene: TRBD1; CDR3aa: CASSLPGQEIYGYTF; CDR3nt: TGTGCCAGCTCACTTCCGGGACAGGAAATTTATGGCTACACCTTC
abundance: .; v_gene: TRBV9; j_gene: TRBJ2-1; d_gene: .; CDR3aa: CASSVGFNEQFF; CDR3nt: TGTGCCAGCAGCGTAGGTTTCAATGAGCAGTTCTTC
abundance: .; v_gene: TRBV10-3; j_gene: TRBJ2-7; d_gene: TRBD1; CDR3aa: CAIRWAGTGPYEQYF; CDR3nt: TGTGCCATCAGGTGGGCCGGGACAGGGCCCTACGAGCAGTACTTC
abundance: few; v_gene: TRBV7-8; j_gene: TRBJ2-3; d_gene: TRBD1; CDR3aa: CASSTGGTQYF; CDR3nt: TGTGCCAGCAGCACAGGGGGTACGCAGTATTTT
abundance: many; v_gene: TRBV15; j_gene: TRBJ2-1; d_gene: TRBD2; CDR3aa: CATRASGIYNEQFF; CDR3nt: TGTGCCACCAGAGCTAGCGGGATCTACAATGAGCAGTTCTTC
abundance: .; v_gene: TRBV30; j_gene: TRBJ1-6; d_gene: .; CDR3aa: CAWSMSTYNSPLHF; CDR3nt: TGTGCCTGGAGTATGTCGACCTATAATTCACCCCTCCACTTT
abundance: .; v_gene: TRBV7-8; j_gene: TRBJ2-7; d_gene: .; CDR3aa: CASKGRGRYEQYF; CDR3nt: TGTGCCAGCAAGGGCAGGGGACGGTACGAGCAGTACTTC
abundance: .; v_gene: TRBV21-1; j_gene: TRBJ2-7; d_gene: .; CDR3aa: CASSKLGIEGYEQYF; CDR3nt: TGTGCCAGCAGCAAATTAGGGATTGAGGGGTACGAGCAGTACTTC
abundance: .; v_gene: TRBV6-6; j_gene: TRBJ2-2; d_gene: .; CDR3aa: CASSASGYGTGELFF; CDR3nt: TGTGCCAGCAGTGCATCGGGATATGGAACCGGGGAGCTGTTTTTT
abundance: .; v_gene: TRBV27; j_gene: TRBJ2-7; d_gene: .; CDR3aa: CASSLSGLFYEQYF; CDR3nt: TGTGCCAGCAGTTTATCTGGGTTGTTCTACGAGCAGTACTTC
abundance: .; v_gene: TRBV7-9; j_gene: TRBJ2-7; d_gene: TRBD1; CDR3aa: CASSLWRGTGPAEQYF; CDR3nt: TGTGCCAGCAGCTTGTGGCGGGGGACAGGGCCGGCCGAGCAGTACTTC
abundance: few; v_gene: TRBV4-2; j_gene: TRBJ2-1; d_gene: TRBD2; CDR3aa: CASSPGTSGGDPYNEQFF; CDR3nt: TGTGCCAGCAGCCCCGGGACTAGCGGGGGGGACCCCTACAATGAGCAGTTCTTC
abundance: .; v_gene: TRBV6-5; j_gene: TRBJ2-7; d_gene: .; CDR3aa: CASTSGAEQYF; CDR3nt: TGTGCCAGCACGTCAGGGGCCGAGCAGTACTTC
abundance: .; v_gene: TRBV7-9; j_gene: TRBJ1-2; d_gene: .; CDR3aa: CASSFYSRAGDGYTF; CDR3nt: TGTGCCAGCAGCTTTTACTCTCGGGCAGGGGATGGCTACACCTTC
abundance: few; v_gene: TRBV19; j_gene: TRBJ2-1; d_gene: .; CDR3aa: CASSKGSYNEQFF; CDR3nt: TGTGCCAGTAGCAAGGGGTCTTACAATGAGCAGTTCTTC
abundance: few; v_gene: TRBV7-7; j_gene: TRBJ1-2; d_gene: .; CDR3aa: CASSPIGSYGYTF; CDR3nt: TGTGCTAGCAGCCCGATAGGCAGCTATGGCTACACCTTC
abundance: .; v_gene: TRBV29-1; j_gene: TRBJ1-2; d_gene: .; CDR3aa: CSGGTPNYGYTF; CDR3nt: TGCAGCGGCGGGACACCTAACTATGGCTACACCTTC
abundance: .; v_gene: TRBV29-1; j_gene: TRBJ2-3; d_gene: .; CDR3aa: CSASGGGRRSTDTQYF; CDR3nt: TGCAGCGCCTCCGGTGGGGGGCGGCGTAGCACAGATACGCAGTATTTT
abundance: few; v_gene: TRBV28; j_gene: TRBJ2-7; d_gene: .; CDR3aa: CASSFRAYEQYF; CDR3nt: TGTGCCAGCAGTTTCCGTGCCTACGAGCAGTACTTC
abundance: .; v_gene: TRBV9; j_gene: TRBJ1-2; d_gene: .; CDR3aa: CASSPQPGGYTF; CDR3nt: TGTGCCAGCAGCCCTCAACCGGGAGGCTACACCTTC
abundance: few; v_gene: TRBV4-2; j_gene: TRBJ1-2; d_gene: .; CDR3aa: CASSQMPGTNYGYTF; CDR3nt: TGTGCCAGCAGCCAAATGCCGGGAACTAACTATGGCTACACCTTC
abundance: .; v_gene: TRBV15; j_gene: TRBJ1-2; d_gene: .; CDR3aa: CATSRGLRGDYGYTF; CDR3nt: TGTGCCACCAGCAGGGGCTTGCGGGGCGACTATGGCTACACCTTC
abundance: few; v_gene: TRBV9; j_gene: TRBJ2-3; d_gene: TRBD2; CDR3aa: CASSVAVAGSTDTQYF; CDR3nt: TGTGCCAGCAGCGTAGCGGTAGCGGGGAGCACAGATACGCAGTATTTT
abundance: .; v_gene: TRBV4-3; j_gene: TRBJ1-4; d_gene: .; CDR3aa: CASSQEGQGNEKLFF; CDR3nt: TGCGCCAGCAGCCAAGAAGGGCAGGGAAATGAAAAACTGTTTTTT
abundance: few; v_gene: TRBV5-1; j_gene: TRBJ2-3; d_gene: TRBD1; CDR3aa: CASSAGTGAPDTQYF; CDR3nt: TGCGCCAGCAGCGCCGGGACAGGGGCCCCAGATACGCAGTATTTT
abundance: .; v_gene: TRBV9; j_gene: TRBJ2-3; d_gene: TRBD2; CDR3aa: CASGAGAHTDTQYF; CDR3nt: TGTGCCAGCGGAGCGGGGGCGCACACAGATACGCAGTATTTT
abundance: few; v_gene: TRBV10-3; j_gene: TRBJ1-2; d_gene: .; CDR3aa: CAISESRAGGGYTF; CDR3nt: TGTGCCATCAGTGAGTCCCGGGCAGGCGGAGGCTACACCTTC
abundance: .; v_gene: TRBV7-2; j_gene: TRBJ2-3; d_gene: .; CDR3aa: CASSSRGGNWRADTQYF; CDR3nt: TGTGCCAGCAGCTCCCGGGGCGGGAACTGGCGGGCAGATACGCAGTATTTT